The 13 T cell receptor beta chains in this list originate from one sample, sequenced in a study of blood T cell repertoires in COVID-19. Repertoires were generated with immunoSEQ multiplex PCR, while TCRdb's copy carries only in-frame clones and drops some. Of about 170,000 clones listed, over 80% were seen once; the top ten hold approximately 8.1%. The sample taken for sequencing was peripheral blood. Every receptor here comes from a woman of 80 years or more with COVID-19, enrolled during active disease.

This clone was picked up one time. J is TRBJ2-3 and V is TRBV4-2; tentative D call: TRBD2 (6 bases). The V and J ends lost 4 bases and 2 bases respectively, with 16 bases between them. The germline V gene has CDR1 LGHNA and CDR2 YNFKEQ. The CDR3 consists of 16 residues. In DNA, the CDR3 is TGTGCCAGCAGCCGTACACATAGCGGAAACACAGATACGCAGTATTTT. Encoded protein: CASSRTHSGNTDTQYF.

The chain employs TRBV21-1 and TRBJ1-1; the tabulated D call, TRBD1, remains unverified against the DNA. TRBV21-1 is recorded as a pseudogene. The length of the CDR3 is 21 residues. CDR3 DNA: TGTGCCAGCAGCAAAGCTATAGGACAGAGACCGTTACTAACACTGTTATGTATAGCTTTCTTT. It specifies CASSKAIGQRPLLTLLCIAFF.

The rearrangement uses TRBV7-2 and TRBJ2-1; TRBD2 aligns across 9 bases. The CDR3 totals 15 residues. CDR1 SGHTA and CDR2 FQGNSA come from the germline V gene. V was pared by 2 bases and J by 9 bases, with 8 bases of the junction left unmatched. CDR3 protein: CASSLQASGVGEQFF. The CDR3 DNA reads TGTGCCAGCAGCTTACAGGCTAGCGGGGTCGGTGAGCAGTTCTTC. Complete variable domain (other parts from reference TRBV7-2 and TRBJ2-1): GAGVSQSPSNKVTEKGKDVELRCDPISGHTALYWYRQSLGQGLEFLIYFQGNSAPDKSGLPSDRFSAERTGGSVSTLTIQRTQQEDSAVYLCASSLQASGVGEQFFGPGTRLTVL.

The chain has TRBV4-1 and TRBJ1-3; D remains ambiguous. This CDR3 is 17 amino acids long. V lost 4 bases and J lost 0, with 16 bases in between. Germline CDR1 and CDR2: MGHRA and YSYEKL. The CDR3 here is CASSPSPGRNSGNTIYF. CDR3 coding DNA: TGCGCCAGCAGCCCGTCCCCCGGCAGGAACTCTGGAAACACCATATATTTT.

To note about this clone: An end of the junction does not agree with germline; a read error may underlie this. The chain carries TRBV7-7 and TRBJ2-1, with 8 bases matching TRBD2. The CDR3 extends over 15 amino acids. Germline V gives CDR1 SSHAT, CDR2 FNYEAQ (reference sequence). The CDR3: CASSLGRGGQDEQFF. The CDR3, as DNA: TGTGCTAGCAGCTTAGGACGGGGGGGCCAGGATGAGCAGTTCTTC.

The V call is TRBV27, the J call TRBJ1-2; possible D gene TRBD1, 6 bases. CDR3 length: 14 amino acids. Deletions cut 8 bases from V and 0 bases from J, with 13 bases between. In germline, CDR1 is MNHEY, CDR2 SMNVEV (reference sequence). CDR3 sequence reads: CASRRGGSNYGYTF. The CDR3 DNA sequence: TGTGCCAGCCGGAGGGGGGGCTCTAACTATGGCTACACCTTC.

The chain couples TRBV2 to TRBJ1-6; the match to TRBD1 covers 8 bases. The CDR3 covers 16 residues. The germline CDR1 and CDR2 sequences are SNHLY and FYNNEI. Trimming removed 7 bases from V and 6 bases from J; junction bases left unmatched: 11. The CDR3 sequence: CASTGQGATLNSPLHF. The CDR3 DNA follows: TGTGCCAGCACCGGACAGGGTGCCACACTTAATTCACCCCTCCACTTT. The variable domain in full, completed from reference TRBV2 and TRBJ1-6, reads EPEVTQTPSHQVTQMGQEVILRCVPISNHLYFYWYRQILGQKVEFLVSFYNNEISEKSEIFDDQFSVERPDGSNFTLKIRSTKLEDSAMYFCASTGQGATLNSPLHFGNGTRLTVT.

The chain has TRBV19 and TRBJ2-4; 7 nucleotides line up with TRBD2. The CDR3 covers 16 residues. CDR1 is LNHDA and CDR2 is SQIVND in the germline V gene (reference sequence). J lost 0 bases, V lost 3 bases, and 5 bases had no gene match. The CDR3 loop is CASSIAGRVAKNIQYF. The CDR3 nucleotides are TGTGCCAGTAGTATCGCGGGGAGGGTAGCCAAAAACATTCAGTACTTC.

The chain recombines TRBV28 with TRBJ2-3; D possibly corresponds to TRBD2 (5 bases). From germline, CDR1 is MDHEN and CDR2 SYDVKM. Trimming cost V 3 bases and J 4 bases, with 5 bases left between them. The CDR3 is 12 amino acids. This chain's CDR3 is CASSFSADTQYF. Here the CDR3 DNA reads TGTGCCAGCAGTTTTAGCGCAGATACGCAGTATTTT.

This clone came up a few times. V is TRBV4-1 and J is TRBJ1-1; D ambiguous. V was cut by 1 base and J by 6 bases, with 15 bases left in between. From germline, CDR1 is MGHRA and CDR2 YSYEKL. This CDR3 contains 15 residues. The CDR3 region is CASSQVYPPDSEAFF. The CDR3 DNA sequence: TGCGCCAGCAGCCAAGTCTACCCGCCGGACTCTGAAGCTTTCTTT.

This chain connects TRBV9 to TRBJ2-2; D may be TRBD2 (5 bases). Germline assignment: CDR1 SGDLS and CDR2 YYNGEE. The ends were cut back, 0 bases at V and 2 bases at J, with 14 bases in the middle. The CDR3 length is 17 residues. Here the CDR3 reads CASSVAIRGPNTGELFF. The DNA of the CDR3 is TGTGCCAGCAGCGTAGCTATAAGAGGGCCAAACACCGGGGAGCTGTTTTTT. Full variable domain (rest looked up from reference TRBV9 and TRBJ2-2): DSGVTQTPKHLITATGQRVTLRCSPRSGDLSVYWYQQSLDQGLQFLIQYYNGEERAKGNILERFSAQQFPDLHSELNLSSLELGDSALYFCASSVAIRGPNTGELFFGEGSRLTVL.

The chain employs TRBV7-8 and TRBJ1-3; 7 nucleotides match TRBD1. In germline, CDR1 is SGHVS, CDR2 FQNEAQ. CDR3 length: 15 amino acids. V lost 4 bases and J lost 0; bases outside the gene matches: 3. The CDR3 reads CASSSDRPSGNTIYF. The DNA for the CDR3 is TGTGCCAGCAGCTCGGACAGGCCCTCTGGAAACACCATATATTTT.

This clone was observed a few times. This sequence joins TRBV7-2 and TRBJ2-1; 12 bases agree with TRBD2. CDR1 is SGHTA, CDR2 FQGNSA, per germline. This CDR3 spans 19 amino acids. The J segment lost 0 bases and the V segment lost 1 base, leaving 7 bases of the junction unmatched. This CDR3 reads CASSLVATSGGSSYNEQFF. The CDR3 DNA reads TGTGCCAGCAGCTTAGTCGCTACTAGCGGGGGGAGCTCCTACAATGAGCAGTTCTTC.